The rows below give T cell receptor beta chains drawn from one sample of a study of identical twins. TCRdb processed the 5' RACE reads anew with MiXCR; each CDR3 protein has one entry. The sample contains 200,000 to 250,000 distinct CDR3 sequences, about 7.5% of which appear only once. The data also belong to a second study, concerning yellow fever vaccine responses in identical twins.

Material: memory (CD45RO+) T cells sorted from blood. The source of these receptors is a woman younger than 30 in good health. CDR3s include the opening cysteine and the closing phenylalanine or tryptophan. A D gene is named only where the DNA matches it firmly. Clone size is shown for a subset of rows, as once, few, many or a class of expanded clone.

V gene: TRBV18
D gene: NA
J gene: TRBJ2-5
clone size: few
CDR3 protein: CASSPPSGYETQYF
CDR3 DNA: TGTGCCAGCTCACCACCCTCAGGGTACGAGACCCAGTACTTC

V gene: TRBV12-3/TRBV12-4
D gene: TRBD1
J gene: TRBJ1-6
clone size: many
CDR3 protein: CASSFRDRSSLHF
CDR3 DNA: TGTGCCAGCAGTTTCCGGGACAGATCTTCCCTCCACTTT

V gene: TRBV12-3/TRBV12-4
D gene: TRBD1
J gene: TRBJ1-3
clone size: many
CDR3 protein: CASSLGGTGERNTIYF
CDR3 DNA: TGTGCCAGCAGTCTCGGCGGGACAGGGGAAAGAAACACCATATATTTT

V gene: TRBV20-1
D gene: NA
J gene: TRBJ2-7
clone size: few
CDR3 protein: CSASKGQPGSYEQYF
CDR3 DNA: TGCAGTGCTAGTAAGGGGCAGCCCGGGTCCTACGAGCAGTACTTC

V gene: TRBV5-5
D gene: NA
J gene: TRBJ1-5
clone size: few
CDR3 protein: CASSFGAAWPQHF
CDR3 DNA: TGTGCCAGCAGCTTTGGGGCCGCTTGGCCCCAGCATTTT

V gene: TRBV10-3
D gene: TRBD2
J gene: TRBJ2-1
clone size: NA
CDR3 protein: CAISSSGGYYNEQFF
CDR3 DNA: TGTGCCATCAGTTCTAGCGGGGGTTACTACAATGAGCAGTTCTTC

V gene: TRBV14
D gene: NA
J gene: TRBJ1-6
clone size: NA
CDR3 protein: CASSQEGGPSPLHF
CDR3 DNA: TGTGCCAGCAGCCAAGAGGGGGGGCCTTCACCCCTCCACTTT

V gene: TRBV4-3
D gene: NA
J gene: TRBJ1-5
clone size: many
CDR3 protein: CASSQELVSNQPQHF
CDR3 DNA: TGCGCCAGCAGCCAAGAACTCGTTAGCAATCAGCCCCAGCATTTT

V gene: TRBV5-6
D gene: TRBD1
J gene: TRBJ2-2
clone size: many
CDR3 protein: CASSRDRGSTGELFF
CDR3 DNA: TGTGCCAGCAGCCGCGACAGGGGGAGCACCGGGGAGCTGTTTTTT

V gene: TRBV7-8
D gene: NA
J gene: TRBJ2-3
clone size: many
CDR3 protein: CASSPGLLETQYF
CDR3 DNA: TGTGCCAGCAGCCCAGGCCTGCTTGAGACGCAGTATTTT

V gene: TRBV10-3
D gene: NA
J gene: TRBJ2-1
clone size: many
CDR3 protein: CAISGTYNEQFF
CDR3 DNA: TGTGCCATCAGTGGGACCTACAATGAGCAGTTCTTC

V gene: TRBV4-2
D gene: NA
J gene: TRBJ2-5
clone size: few
CDR3 protein: CASSQDGAGQGETQYF
CDR3 DNA: TGTGCCAGCAGCCAAGATGGCGCGGGGCAAGGGGAGACCCAGTACTTC

V gene: TRBV5-4
D gene: NA
J gene: TRBJ2-2
clone size: many
CDR3 protein: CASSPPVGNTGELFF
CDR3 DNA: TGTGCCAGCAGCCCCCCGGTGGGGAACACCGGGGAGCTGTTTTTT

V gene: TRBV20-1
D gene: NA
J gene: TRBJ2-7
clone size: few
CDR3 protein: CSASKVVVEQYF
CDR3 DNA: TGCAGTGCTAGTAAGGTCGTGGTCGAGCAGTACTTC

V gene: TRBV4-3
D gene: NA
J gene: TRBJ1-1
clone size: NA
CDR3 protein: CASSQEYGGYSEAFF
CDR3 DNA: TGCGCCAGCAGCCAAGAGTATGGAGGGTACTCTGAAGCTTTCTTT

V gene: TRBV6-6
D gene: NA
J gene: TRBJ2-1
clone size: few
CDR3 protein: CASSYGPGIEQFF
CDR3 DNA: TGTGCCAGCAGTTACGGGCCAGGTATTGAGCAGTTCTTC

V gene: TRBV10-1
D gene: NA
J gene: TRBJ2-7
clone size: many
CDR3 protein: CASSPGTKSSYEQYF
CDR3 DNA: TGCGCCAGCAGCCCCGGGACAAAGAGCTCCTACGAGCAGTACTTC

V gene: TRBV29-1
D gene: TRBD1
J gene: TRBJ2-7
clone size: many
CDR3 protein: CSAEGTGGEEQYF
CDR3 DNA: TGCAGCGCCGAAGGGACAGGGGGCGAGGAGCAGTACTTC

V gene: TRBV12-3/TRBV12-4
D gene: NA
J gene: TRBJ2-7
clone size: many
CDR3 protein: CASSLDAREQYF
CDR3 DNA: TGTGCCAGCAGTTTAGACGCTAGGGAGCAGTACTTC

V gene: TRBV5-1
D gene: TRBD2
J gene: TRBJ2-3
clone size: few
CDR3 protein: CASSLEAGPTDTQYF
CDR3 DNA: TGCGCCAGCAGCTTGGAAGCGGGGCCCACAGATACGCAGTATTTT